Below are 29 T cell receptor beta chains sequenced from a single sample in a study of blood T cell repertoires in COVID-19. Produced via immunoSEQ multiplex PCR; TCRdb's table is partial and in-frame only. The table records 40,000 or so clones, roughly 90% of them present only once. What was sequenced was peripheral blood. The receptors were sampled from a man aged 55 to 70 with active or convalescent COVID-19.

The CDR3, as DNA: TGTGCCAGCAGCTCGGGACTAGCGGCAACCTACGAGCAGTACTTC. It specifies CASSSGLAATYEQYF. V and J are TRBV5-4 and TRBJ2-7; 11 nucleotides match TRBD2. V lost 3 bases, J lost 2 bases, and 4 bases stayed unmatched. The CDR3 loop spans 15 amino acids. Germline V gives CDR1 SGHNT, CDR2 YYREEE (reference sequence).

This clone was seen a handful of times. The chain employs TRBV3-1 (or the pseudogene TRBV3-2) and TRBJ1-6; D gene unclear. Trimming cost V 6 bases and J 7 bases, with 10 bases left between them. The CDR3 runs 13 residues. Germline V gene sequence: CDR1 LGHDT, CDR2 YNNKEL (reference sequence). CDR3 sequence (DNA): TGTGCCAGCAGTCAGTGGGCCAATTCACCCCTCCACTTT. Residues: CASSQWANSPLHF.

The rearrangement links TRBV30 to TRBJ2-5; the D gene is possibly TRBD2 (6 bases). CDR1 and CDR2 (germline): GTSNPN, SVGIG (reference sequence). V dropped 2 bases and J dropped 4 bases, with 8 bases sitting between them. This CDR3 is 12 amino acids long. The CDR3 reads CAWSSGRETQYF. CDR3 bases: TGTGCCTGGAGTTCCGGGAGAGAGACCCAGTACTTC.

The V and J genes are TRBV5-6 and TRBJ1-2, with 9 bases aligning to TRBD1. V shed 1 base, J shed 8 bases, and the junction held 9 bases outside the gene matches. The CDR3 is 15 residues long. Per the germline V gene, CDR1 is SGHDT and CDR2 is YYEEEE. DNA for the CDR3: TGTGCCAGCAGCTTGCCTGGGACAGGGTTTTACGGCTACACCTTC. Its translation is CASSLPGTGFYGYTF. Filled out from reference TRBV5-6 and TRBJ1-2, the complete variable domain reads DAGVTQSPTHLIKTRGQQVTLRCSPKSGHDTVSWYQQALGQGPQFIFQYYEEEERQRGNFPDRFSGHQFPNYSSELNVNALLLGDSALYLCASSLPGTGFYGYTFGSGTRLTVV.

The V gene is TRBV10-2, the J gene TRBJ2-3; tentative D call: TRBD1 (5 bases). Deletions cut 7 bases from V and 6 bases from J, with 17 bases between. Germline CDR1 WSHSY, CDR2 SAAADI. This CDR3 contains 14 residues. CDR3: CASTDNSVGDTQYF. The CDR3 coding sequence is TGCGCCAGCACGGACAACTCGGTCGGGGATACGCAGTATTTT.

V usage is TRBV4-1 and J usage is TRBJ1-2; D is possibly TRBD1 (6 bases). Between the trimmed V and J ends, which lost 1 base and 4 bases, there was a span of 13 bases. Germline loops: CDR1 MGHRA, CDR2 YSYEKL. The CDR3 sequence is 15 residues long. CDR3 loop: CASSQGLGGAYGYTF. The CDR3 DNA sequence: TGCGCCAGCAGCCAAGGGCTTGGGGGCGCCTATGGCTACACCTTC.

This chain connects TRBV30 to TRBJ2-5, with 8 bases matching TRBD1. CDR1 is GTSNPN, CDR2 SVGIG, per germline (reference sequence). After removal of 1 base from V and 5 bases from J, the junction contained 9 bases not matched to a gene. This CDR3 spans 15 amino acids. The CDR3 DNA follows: TGTGCCTGGAGTGACAGGGGGGCGCATCTGGAGACCCAGTACTTC. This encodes CAWSDRGAHLETQYF.

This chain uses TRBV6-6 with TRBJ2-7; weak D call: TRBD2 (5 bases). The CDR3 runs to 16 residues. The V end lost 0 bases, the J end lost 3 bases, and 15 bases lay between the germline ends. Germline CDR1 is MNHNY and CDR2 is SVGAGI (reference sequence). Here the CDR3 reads CASSYSFGESYYEQYF. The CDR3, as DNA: TGTGCCAGCAGTTACTCGTTTGGGGAGTCCTACTACGAGCAGTACTTC.

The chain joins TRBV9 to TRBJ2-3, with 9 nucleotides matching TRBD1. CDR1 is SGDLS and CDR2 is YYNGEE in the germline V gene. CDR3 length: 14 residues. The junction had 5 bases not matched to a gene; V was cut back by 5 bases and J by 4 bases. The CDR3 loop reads CASRDGTGSDTQYF. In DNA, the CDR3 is TGTGCCAGCAGAGACGGGACAGGGTCAGATACGCAGTATTTT.

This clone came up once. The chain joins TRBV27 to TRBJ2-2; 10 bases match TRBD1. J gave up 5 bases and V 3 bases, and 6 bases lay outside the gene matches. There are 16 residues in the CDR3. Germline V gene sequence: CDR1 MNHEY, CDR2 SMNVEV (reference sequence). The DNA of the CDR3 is TGTGCCAGCAGTTTGCATCCGGGACAGGGGACCGGGGAGCTGTTTTTT. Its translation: CASSLHPGQGTGELFF.

The CDR3 nucleotides read TGTGCCAGCCACCTAGAGTCGGGTGGCTATGGCTACACCTTC. It encodes CASHLESGGYGYTF. The chain couples TRBV2 to TRBJ1-2; D remains ambiguous. This CDR3 is built from 14 residues. Trimming pared 8 bases from V and 4 bases from J, leaving 17 bases between. Germline V gene sequence: CDR1 SNHLY, CDR2 FYNNEI.

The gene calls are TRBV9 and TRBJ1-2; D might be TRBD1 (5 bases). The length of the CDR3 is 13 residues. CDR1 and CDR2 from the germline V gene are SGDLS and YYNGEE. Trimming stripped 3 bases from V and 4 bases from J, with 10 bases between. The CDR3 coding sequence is TGTGCCAGCAGCGACGGGGGGACCTATGGCTACACCTTC. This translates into CASSDGGTYGYTF. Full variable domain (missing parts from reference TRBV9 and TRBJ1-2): DSGVTQTPKHLITATGQRVTLRCSPRSGDLSVYWYQQSLDQGLQFLIQYYNGEERAKGNILERFSAQQFPDLHSELNLSSLELGDSALYFCASSDGGTYGYTFGSGTRLTVV.

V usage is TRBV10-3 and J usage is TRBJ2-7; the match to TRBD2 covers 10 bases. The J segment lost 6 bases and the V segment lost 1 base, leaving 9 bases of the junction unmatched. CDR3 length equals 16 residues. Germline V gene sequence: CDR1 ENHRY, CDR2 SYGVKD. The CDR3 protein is CAISEYPSGSSSEQYF. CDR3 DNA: TGTGCCATCAGTGAGTACCCTAGCGGGAGTTCATCCGAGCAGTACTTC.

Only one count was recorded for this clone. For the CDR3, the DNA is TGTGCCAGTACCCCCCGCCGAGCGGGCTCCTACAATGAGCAGTTCTTC. It codes for CASTPRRAGSYNEQFF. This sequence joins TRBV19 and TRBJ2-1, with D perhaps matching TRBD2 (6 bases). The CDR3 spans 16 residues. The germline V gene encodes CDR1 LNHDA and CDR2 SQIVND (reference sequence). Trimming removed 7 bases from V and 0 bases from J, with 16 bases in between.

This chain's CDR3 is CASSSRTSANTGELFF. In DNA form, the CDR3 reads TGTGCCAGCAGCTCCCGGACTAGCGCGAACACCGGGGAGCTGTTTTTT. V is TRBV11-2 and J is TRBJ2-2, with 9 bases lining up with TRBD2. V trimming: 4 bases; J trimming: 0 bases; junction bases outside the gene matches: 3. Germline V gene sequence: CDR1 SGHAT, CDR2 FQNNGV. The CDR3 length is 16 residues. The full variable domain, with the rest looked up from reference TRBV11-2 and TRBJ2-2, is EAGVAQSPRYKIIEKRQSVAFWCNPISGHATLYWYQQILGQGPKLLIQFQNNGVVDDSQLPKDRFSAERLKGVDSTLKIQPAKLEDSAVYLCASSSRTSANTGELFFGEGSRLTVL.

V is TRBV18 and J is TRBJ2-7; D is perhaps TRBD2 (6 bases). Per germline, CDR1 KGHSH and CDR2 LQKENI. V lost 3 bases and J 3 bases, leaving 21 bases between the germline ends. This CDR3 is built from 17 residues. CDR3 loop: CASSPLRIRDGGYEQYF. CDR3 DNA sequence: TGTGCCAGCTCACCGCTGAGGATCCGGGACGGGGGCTACGAGCAGTACTTC.

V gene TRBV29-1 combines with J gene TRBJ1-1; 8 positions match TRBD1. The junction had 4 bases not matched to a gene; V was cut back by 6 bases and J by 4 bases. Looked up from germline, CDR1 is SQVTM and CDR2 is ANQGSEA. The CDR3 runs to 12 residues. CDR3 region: CSVHRGGTEAFF. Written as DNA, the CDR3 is TGCAGCGTACACAGGGGGGGCACTGAAGCTTTCTTT.

In DNA form, the CDR3 reads TGTGCCAGCAGTCCGACTAGCCGGAGCTCCTACAATGAGCAGTTCTTC. It specifies CASSPTSRSSYNEQFF. The chain has TRBV27 and TRBJ2-1; 7 positions agree with TRBD2. The CDR3 runs 16 residues. Per the germline V gene, CDR1 is MNHEY and CDR2 is SMNVEV (reference sequence). The trim removed 5 bases at V and 0 bases at J, leaving 7 bases unmatched.

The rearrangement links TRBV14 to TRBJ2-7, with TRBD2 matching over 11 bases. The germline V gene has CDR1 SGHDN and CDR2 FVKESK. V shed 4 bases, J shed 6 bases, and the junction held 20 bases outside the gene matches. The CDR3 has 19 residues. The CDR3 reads CASSPRTSGSDWIGVEQYF. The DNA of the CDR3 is TGTGCCAGCAGCCCGAGGACTAGCGGGTCAGACTGGATAGGGGTCGAGCAGTACTTC.

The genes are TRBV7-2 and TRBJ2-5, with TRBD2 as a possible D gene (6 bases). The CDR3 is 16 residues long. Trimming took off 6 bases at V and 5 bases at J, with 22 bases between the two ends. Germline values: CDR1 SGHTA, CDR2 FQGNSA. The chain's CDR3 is CASSPLGGVQAETQYF. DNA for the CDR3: TGTGCCAGCAGTCCTTTAGGCGGGGTGCAAGCGGAGACCCAGTACTTC.

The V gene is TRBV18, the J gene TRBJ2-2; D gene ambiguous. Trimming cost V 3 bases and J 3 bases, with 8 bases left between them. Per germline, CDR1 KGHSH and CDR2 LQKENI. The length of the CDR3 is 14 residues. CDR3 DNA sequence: TGTGCCAGCTCACCCTCAAGAGACACCGGGGAGCTGTTTTTT. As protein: CASSPSRDTGELFF.

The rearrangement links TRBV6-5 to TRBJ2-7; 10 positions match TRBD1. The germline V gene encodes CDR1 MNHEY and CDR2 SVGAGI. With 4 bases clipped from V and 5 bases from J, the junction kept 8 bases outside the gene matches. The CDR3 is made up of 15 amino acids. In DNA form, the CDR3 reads TGTGCCAGCAGTTCGGTCCGGGACAGGGGTAACGAGCAGTACTTC. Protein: CASSSVRDRGNEQYF.

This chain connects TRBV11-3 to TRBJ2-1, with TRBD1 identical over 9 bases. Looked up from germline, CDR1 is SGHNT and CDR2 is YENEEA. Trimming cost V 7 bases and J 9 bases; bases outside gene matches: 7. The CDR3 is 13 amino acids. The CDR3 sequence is CASKGGQGSEQFF. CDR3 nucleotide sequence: TGTGCCAGCAAAGGAGGACAGGGGAGTGAGCAGTTCTTC.

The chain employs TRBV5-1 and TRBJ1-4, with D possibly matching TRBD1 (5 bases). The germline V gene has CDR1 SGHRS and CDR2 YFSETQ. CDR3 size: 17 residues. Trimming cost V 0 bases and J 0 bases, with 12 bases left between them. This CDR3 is CASSLEGRGATNEKLFF. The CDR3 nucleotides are TGCGCCAGCAGCTTGGAAGGGAGGGGTGCAACTAATGAAAAACTGTTTTTT. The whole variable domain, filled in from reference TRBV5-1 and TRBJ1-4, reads KAGVTQTPRYLIKTRGQQVTLSCSPISGHRSVSWYQQTPGQGLQFLFEYFSETQRNKGNFPGRFSGRQFSNSRSEMNVSTLELGDSALYLCASSLEGRGATNEKLFFGSGTQLSVL.

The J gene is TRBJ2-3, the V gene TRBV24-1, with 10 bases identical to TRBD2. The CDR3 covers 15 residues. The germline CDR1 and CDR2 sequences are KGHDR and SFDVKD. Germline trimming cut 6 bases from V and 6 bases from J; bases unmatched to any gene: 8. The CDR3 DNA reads TGTGCCACCAGTAGGGCTAGCGGGAGTTTGGATACGCAGTATTTT. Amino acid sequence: CATSRASGSLDTQYF.

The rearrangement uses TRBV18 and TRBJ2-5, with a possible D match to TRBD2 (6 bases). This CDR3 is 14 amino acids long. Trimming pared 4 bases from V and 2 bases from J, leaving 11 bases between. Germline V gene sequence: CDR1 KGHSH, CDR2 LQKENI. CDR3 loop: CASSRNGRQETQYF. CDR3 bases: TGTGCCAGCTCACGAAACGGGAGACAAGAGACCCAGTACTTC.

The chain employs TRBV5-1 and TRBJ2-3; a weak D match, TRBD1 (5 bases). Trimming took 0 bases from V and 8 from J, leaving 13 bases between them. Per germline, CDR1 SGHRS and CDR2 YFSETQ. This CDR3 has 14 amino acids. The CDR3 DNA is TGCGCCAGCAGCTTGGGCCAGGGCAAAGGTACGCAGTATTTT. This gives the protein CASSLGQGKGTQYF.

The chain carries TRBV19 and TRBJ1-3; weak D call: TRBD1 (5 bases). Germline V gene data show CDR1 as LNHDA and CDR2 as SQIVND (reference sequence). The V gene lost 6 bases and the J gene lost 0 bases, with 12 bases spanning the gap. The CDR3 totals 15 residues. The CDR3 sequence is CASSAGFVSGNTIYF. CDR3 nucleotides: TGTGCCAGTAGCGCAGGGTTTGTCTCTGGAAACACCATATATTTT.

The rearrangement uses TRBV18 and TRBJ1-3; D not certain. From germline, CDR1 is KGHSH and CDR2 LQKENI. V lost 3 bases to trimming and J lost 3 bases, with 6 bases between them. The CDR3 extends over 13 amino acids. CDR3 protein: CASSPYGGNTIYF. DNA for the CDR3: TGTGCCAGCTCACCGTACGGTGGAAACACCATATATTTT.